This T cell receptor (beta chain) was sequenced during a study of cytomegalovirus exposure and HLA in healthy donors. Study-wide points: Prior analysis indicated that the majority of TCR beta V segments exhibited productivity approximately 90% or approximately 30% of the time.

This PCR relied on a set of 60 Vbeta primers and 13 Jbeta primers. TCRdb's copy holds only in-frame clones and misses some; the assay was immunoSEQ multiplex PCR. Of 120,000 or so clones listed, roughly 70% are singletons. CDR1 is SGHDN and CDR2 is FVKESK in the germline V gene. There are 16 residues in the CDR3. V was pared by 4 bases and J by 12 bases, with 16 bases of the junction left unmatched. All donors participated as healthy donors of bone marrow. This clone appeared once. The antigen remains undetermined. The chain combines TRBV14 with TRBJ1-2; 11 nucleotides line up with TRBD1. Source material: PBMCs. The receptor was derived from a man between 40 and 49 years old in good health and CMV-seropositive. The CDR3 DNA is TGTGCCAGCAGCCCCGCCTCAGGGACAGGGGGAGAGAGGGACACCTTC. Translating gives CASSPASGTGGERDTF.